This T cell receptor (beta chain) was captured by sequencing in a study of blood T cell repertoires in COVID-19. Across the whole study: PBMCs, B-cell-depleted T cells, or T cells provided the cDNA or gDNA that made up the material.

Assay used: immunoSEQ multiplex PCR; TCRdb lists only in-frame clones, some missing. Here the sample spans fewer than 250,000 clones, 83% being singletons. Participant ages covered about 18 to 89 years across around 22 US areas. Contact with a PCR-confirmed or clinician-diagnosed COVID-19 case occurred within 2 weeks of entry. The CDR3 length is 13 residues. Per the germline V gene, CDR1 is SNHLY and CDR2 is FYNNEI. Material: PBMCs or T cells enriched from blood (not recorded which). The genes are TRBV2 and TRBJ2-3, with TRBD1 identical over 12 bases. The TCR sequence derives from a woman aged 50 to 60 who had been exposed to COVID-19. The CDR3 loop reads CAFRDRGPDTQYF. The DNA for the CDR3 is TGTGCTTTCCGGGACAGGGGGCCAGATACGCAGTATTTT.